Listed here are 20 T cell receptor beta chains from one sample, sequenced in a study of cytomegalovirus exposure and HLA in healthy donors. The PCR employed 60 Vbeta primers together with 13 Jbeta primers. The repertoire was sequenced with immunoSEQ multiplex PCR; TCRdb's copy has only in-frame clones and lacks some. The sample contains 150,000 to 250,000 clones, around three quarters of which appear only once. The sequencing input was PBMCs. These TCRs come from a man aged 25-40 years in good health and CMV-seronegative.

The rearrangement uses TRBV28 and TRBJ2-2, with 11 bases aligning to TRBD2. This CDR3 contains 17 residues. Trimming took 6 bases from V and 7 from J; bases not matched to a gene: 13. CDR1 is MDHEN and CDR2 is SYDVKM in the germline V gene. The CDR3 coding sequence is TGTGCCAGCAGCCCGATTACTAGCGGGAGTACGGTCGGGGAGCTGTTTTTT. This sequence encodes CASSPITSGSTVGELFF.

The chain joins TRBV5-4 to TRBJ2-3, with 14 positions matching TRBD2. The junction had 11 bases not matched to a gene; V was cut back by 3 bases and J by 2 bases. From germline, CDR1 is SGHNT and CDR2 YYREEE (reference sequence). CDR3 length equals 19 residues. CDR3 sequence: CASSSAAGLAGGNTDTQYF. CDR3 bases: TGTGCCAGCAGCTCCGCCGCAGGACTAGCGGGAGGAAACACAGATACGCAGTATTTT.

The chain joins TRBV7-6 to TRBJ1-1; D gene ambiguous. With 0 bases removed from V and 0 bases from J, the gap between germline ends came to 5 bases. Germline V gene sequence: CDR1 SGHVS, CDR2 FNYEAQ. The CDR3 extends over 14 amino acids. The CDR3 DNA is TGTGCCAGCAGCTTAGCGCCAGTGAACACTGAAGCTTTCTTT. It is translated as CASSLAPVNTEAFF.

The chain uses TRBV28 and TRBJ1-1; D unclear. CDR3 length equals 15 residues. Trimming took off 4 bases at V and 6 bases at J, with 18 bases between the two ends. From germline, CDR1 is MDHEN and CDR2 SYDVKM. The CDR3 nucleotides are TGTGCCAGCAGTTCCCCACAGACCCAATTCGCTGAAGCTTTCTTT. Residues: CASSSPQTQFAEAFF.

This clone was picked up one time. The chain has TRBV2 and TRBJ1-6, with 7 bases identical to TRBD1. CDR1 and CDR2 from the germline V gene are SNHLY and FYNNEI. CDR3 length: 15 amino acids. V was clipped by 6 bases and J by 7 bases; unmatched bases: 9. This CDR3 reads CASSPQGFSNSPLHF. In DNA form, the CDR3 reads TGTGCCAGCAGCCCACAGGGGTTCTCCAATTCACCCCTCCACTTT.

V gene TRBV27 combines with J gene TRBJ2-7; TRBD2 matches at 10 bases. CDR1 and CDR2 (germline): MNHEY, SMNVEV (reference sequence). The CDR3 loop spans 16 amino acids. V was clipped by 5 bases and J by 3 bases; unmatched bases: 10. CDR3 nucleotides: TGTGCCAGCAGTCCACCTCGGGTAGCGGGAGGCTACGAGCAGTACTTC. It specifies CASSPPRVAGGYEQYF.

The chain combines TRBV6-1 with TRBJ1-5; maybe TRBD1 (5 bases). Per germline, CDR1 MNHNS and CDR2 SASEGT. V lost 4 bases and J lost 0, with 13 bases in between. This CDR3 is 16 amino acids long. The CDR3 is CASSGFRQNSNQPQHF. CDR3 nucleotides: TGTGCCAGCAGTGGATTTCGACAGAATAGCAATCAGCCCCAGCATTTT.

This chain joins TRBV2 and TRBJ1-5, with D uncertain. The germline V and J ends were trimmed by 1 base and 3 bases, with 4 bases remaining between them. The germline V gene has CDR1 SNHLY and CDR2 FYNNEI. The CDR3 extends over 13 amino acids. CDR3 amino acids: CASSEDFNQPQHF. The CDR3, as DNA: TGTGCCAGCAGTGAAGACTTCAATCAGCCCCAGCATTTT.

The chain combines TRBV2 with TRBJ1-2; D not certain. With 7 bases removed from V and 1 base from J, the gap between germline ends came to 25 bases. Germline V gives CDR1 SNHLY, CDR2 FYNNEI. The CDR3 has 18 amino acids. The CDR3 DNA sequence: TGTGCCAGCATTCGCCCCCCTCCTACGAGAGCAAATAACTATGGCTACACCTTC. Translation gives CASIRPPPTRANNYGYTF.

The rearrangement joins TRBV30 to TRBJ1-5, with D tentatively TRBD1 (6 bases). The V end lost 0 bases, the J end lost 7 bases, and 19 bases lay between the germline ends. Germline-derived CDR1 and CDR2 are GTSNPN and SVGIG (reference sequence). The CDR3 covers 16 residues. The DNA of the CDR3 is TGTGCCTGGAGTGTATCGGGCAGGGGAGACGGGCAGCCCCAGCATTTT. It codes for CAWSVSGRGDGQPQHF.

The chain joins TRBV7-6 to TRBJ2-7; D is ambiguous. V was shortened by 5 bases and J by 6 bases, with 14 bases between the two germline ends. Germline loops: CDR1 SGHVS, CDR2 FNYEAQ. CDR3 length: 13 amino acids. The CDR3 DNA follows: TGTGCCAGCAGCCCGGGTCTTAATCGCGAGCAGTACTTC. Its translation: CASSPGLNREQYF.

This clone has more than one count but fewer than ten. The chain carries TRBV28 and TRBJ2-1; 9 bases line up with TRBD2. CDR1 MDHEN and CDR2 SYDVKM come from the germline V gene. This CDR3 contains 17 residues. Germline trimming cut 2 bases from V and 7 bases from J; bases unmatched to any gene: 12. This CDR3 is CASSLPLAGVRGNEQFF. The DNA for the CDR3 is TGTGCCAGCAGTTTACCATTAGCGGGAGTACGAGGAAATGAGCAGTTCTTC.

The chain is built from TRBV28 and TRBJ1-5, with D possibly TRBD1 on 6 matching bases. CDR1 is MDHEN and CDR2 is SYDVKM in the germline V gene. This CDR3 has 17 amino acids. V was cut by 6 bases and J by 0 bases, with 18 bases left in between. The CDR3 coding sequence is TGTGCCAGCAGCATGACTGACCAGGGGAATAGCAATCAGCCCCAGCATTTT. Translating gives CASSMTDQGNSNQPQHF.

The chain links TRBV2 to TRBJ1-5; D remains ambiguous. The CDR3 contains 16 residues. Trimming removed 3 bases at V and 10 bases at J, with 22 bases between. CDR1 is SNHLY and CDR2 is FYNNEI in the germline V gene. DNA of the CDR3: TGTGCCAGCAGTGATGGTTCGGCCCGAGGAATCAATCCCCAGCATTTT. It encodes CASSDGSARGINPQHF.

The genes are TRBV7-9 and TRBJ1-1, with 7 nucleotides matching TRBD1. The germline V gene has CDR1 SEHNR and CDR2 FQNEAQ (reference sequence). The CDR3 contains 13 residues. V dropped 0 bases and J dropped 6; count of bases not matched to a gene: 1. This chain's CDR3 is CASSLADRSEAFF. CDR3 bases: TGTGCCAGCAGCTTAGCGGACAGGTCTGAAGCTTTCTTT.

This clone was found a few times. The chain carries TRBV4-2 and TRBJ2-5, with D perhaps TRBD2 (6 bases). CDR1 and CDR2 (germline): LGHNA, YNFKEQ. The V gene lost 3 bases and the J gene lost 5 bases, with 16 bases spanning the gap. The CDR3 is 15 amino acids. CDR3 bases: TGTGCCAGCAGCCAGCGCGGAGGGCCGACGGAGACCCAGTACTTC. Protein: CASSQRGGPTETQYF.

The chain combines TRBV11-2 with TRBJ1-1, with D tentatively TRBD1 (6 bases). This CDR3 has 14 residues. The V gene's germline CDR1 is SGHAT and CDR2 FQNNGV. Trimming removed 3 bases at V and 1 base at J, with 9 bases between. The CDR3 loop is CASSLPGANTEAFF. The DNA for the CDR3 is TGTGCCAGCAGCTTGCCAGGGGCGAACACTGAAGCTTTCTTT.

V usage is TRBV6-6 and J usage is TRBJ2-7; 13 nucleotides align to TRBD2. The germline V gene has CDR1 MNHNY and CDR2 SVGAGI (reference sequence). V dropped 4 bases and J dropped 2; count of bases not matched to a gene: 5. The CDR3 has 16 amino acids. The CDR3 is CASSSYGLAGAYEQYF. The CDR3 bases are TGTGCCAGCAGTTCCTATGGACTAGCGGGAGCCTACGAGCAGTACTTC.

V usage is TRBV5-4 and J usage is TRBJ2-7; the D gene is possibly TRBD1 (5 bases). This CDR3 spans 15 amino acids. V dropped 3 bases and J dropped 3 bases, with 16 bases sitting between them. Germline-derived CDR1 and CDR2 are SGHNT and YYREEE (reference sequence). The CDR3 DNA is TGTGCCAGCAGCTGGGTTAGGGGTGGGTACTACGAGCAGTACTTC. Its translation is CASSWVRGGYYEQYF.

CDR3 sequence: CSVGGTTSTDTQYF. The CDR3 DNA is TGCAGCGTTGGAGGCACCACAAGCACAGATACGCAGTATTTT. The rearrangement joins TRBV29-1 to TRBJ2-3; D not resolved. V shed 4 bases and J shed 0 bases, with 11 bases lying between them. Germline CDR1 reads SQVTM; CDR2 reads ANQGSEA. CDR3 size: 14 residues.